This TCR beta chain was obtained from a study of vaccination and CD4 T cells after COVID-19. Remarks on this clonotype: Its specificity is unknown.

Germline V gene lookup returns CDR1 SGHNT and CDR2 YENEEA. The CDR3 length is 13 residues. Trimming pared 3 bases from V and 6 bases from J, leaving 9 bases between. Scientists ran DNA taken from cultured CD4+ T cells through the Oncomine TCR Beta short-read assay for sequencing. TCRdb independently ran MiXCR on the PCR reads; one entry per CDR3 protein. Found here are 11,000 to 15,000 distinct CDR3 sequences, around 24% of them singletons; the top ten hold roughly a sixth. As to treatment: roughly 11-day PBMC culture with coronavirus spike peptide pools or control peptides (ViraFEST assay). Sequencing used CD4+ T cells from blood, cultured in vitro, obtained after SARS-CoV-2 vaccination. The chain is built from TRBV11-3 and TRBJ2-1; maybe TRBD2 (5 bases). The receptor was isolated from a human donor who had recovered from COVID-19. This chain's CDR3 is CASSLSGVNEQFF. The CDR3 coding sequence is TGTGCCAGCAGCTTGTCCGGGGTCAATGAGCAGTTCTTC.